This T cell receptor (beta chain) was identified in a study of blood T cell repertoires in COVID-19. Study as a whole: Acute and convalescent COVID-19 samples came from the United States, Italy and Spain. Sources were T cells, B-cell-depleted T cells, or PBMCs; the material itself was cDNA or gDNA.

Germline V gene lookup returns CDR1 MNHEY and CDR2 SVGAGI. This CDR3 is 14 amino acids long. The V segment lost 6 bases and the J segment 3 bases; nucleotides outside the gene matches: 6. In the study's own analysis: Amplifying reference gene primers gave estimates of nucleated cell counts. The table came from immunoSEQ multiplex PCR; TCRdb's copy has only in-frame clones and leaves some out. Clone size and V and J calls were adopted from that table, with D and trimming inferred from the DNA. The sample has more than 130,000 clones; 84% are singletons. The chain combines TRBV6-5 with TRBJ2-7; 9 bases fit TRBD1. Specimen: peripheral blood. This clonotype originated in a human donor in a cohort sampled during active COVID-19. CDR3 residues: CASRTTGGYYEQYF. The CDR3 DNA reads TGTGCCAGCAGAACTACAGGGGGCTACTACGAGCAGTACTTC.